The next 22 T cell receptor beta chains were all read from a single sample in a study of T cell repertoires in cytomegalovirus infection. TCRdb ran MiXCR on the reads and lists one entry per CDR3 protein. The table shows 290,000 or so distinct CDR3 sequences, with roughly 26% occurring only once. Sequenced material: PBMCs. These receptors were obtained from a human donor in good health (CMV status not recorded). Some clones in this sample may be carry-over from other donors' samples.

The sample holds many counts of this clonotype. This chain connects TRBV7-6 to TRBJ2-3; 7 bases map to TRBD2. The CDR3 runs to 15 residues. Germline V gives CDR1 SGHVS, CDR2 FNYEAQ. Trimming cost V 5 bases and J 0 bases; bases outside gene matches: 5. CDR3 DNA sequence: TGTGCCAGCAGCCTCGGACTAGGGAGCACAGATACGCAGTATTTT. This gives the protein CASSLGLGSTDTQYF.

The table lists this clonotype with a few counts. This chain connects TRBV18 to TRBJ2-5; D is perhaps TRBD1 (6 bases). Germline CDR1 KGHSH, CDR2 LQKENI. The CDR3 spans 13 residues. Trimming cost V 5 bases and J 2 bases, with 9 bases left between them. CDR3 in DNA: TGTGCCAGCTCAGGGGACATACAAGAGACCCAGTACTTC. Residues: CASSGDIQETQYF. Full variable domain (rest looked up from reference TRBV18 and TRBJ2-5): NAGVMQNPRHLVRRRGQEARLRCSPMKGHSHVYWYRQLPEEGLKFMVYLQKENIIDESGMPKERFSAEFPKEGPSILRIQQVVRGDSAAYFCASSGDIQETQYFGPGTRLLVL.

This clonotype was observed a few times. The genes are TRBV20-1 and TRBJ2-7; 7 bases are shared with TRBD1. V lost 6 bases to trimming and J lost 6 bases; unmatched junction nucleotides: 11. This CDR3 spans 13 amino acids. Germline V gene lookup returns CDR1 DFQATT and CDR2 SNEGSKA (reference sequence). The CDR3 DNA follows: TGCAGTGCCACCGGGACAGCGGAGTCCGAGCAGTACTTC. Residues: CSATGTAESEQYF.

This clonotype was recorded once. This chain joins TRBV7-6 and TRBJ2-3; D possibly corresponds to TRBD2 (6 bases). V lost 6 bases to trimming and J lost 2 bases, with 12 bases between them. The CDR3 contains 14 residues. Germline CDR1 SGHVS, CDR2 FNYEAQ. The CDR3 DNA is TGTGCCAGCAGTACCGGGACTTACACAGATACGCAGTATTTT. It specifies CASSTGTYTDTQYF.

This clonotype was counted ten times or more. The chain combines TRBV6-2 or TRBV6-3 with TRBJ2-2; the D is unclear. There are 15 residues in the CDR3. V dropped 2 bases and J dropped 1 base, with 8 bases sitting between them. Germline CDR1 and CDR2: MNHEY and SVGEGT. This CDR3 is CASSYRNMNTGELFF. The CDR3 bases are TGTGCCAGCAGTTACCGCAACATGAACACCGGGGAGCTGTTTTTT.

In this sample, this clonotype turned up many times. The V call is TRBV7-2, the J call TRBJ1-5; D gene uncertain. V was pared by 5 bases and J by 5 bases, with 7 bases between. CDR1 and CDR2 from the germline V gene are SGHTA and FQGNSA. The CDR3 runs to 12 residues. The DNA for the CDR3 is TGTGCCAGCAGCGATGGGTATCAGCCCCAGCATTTT. This encodes CASSDGYQPQHF. The full variable domain, in which reference TRBV7-2 and TRBJ1-5 provide the parts outside the CDR3, is GAGVSQSPSNKVTEKGKDVELRCDPISGHTALYWYRQSLGQGLEFLIYFQGNSAPDKSGLPSDRFSAERTGGSVSTLTIQRTQQEDSAVYLCASSDGYQPQHFGDGTRLSIL.

This clonotype was recorded a few times. V gene TRBV7-2 combines with J gene TRBJ1-6; D gene uncertain. Germline V gene data show CDR1 as SGHTA and CDR2 as FQGNSA. The CDR3 is made up of 13 amino acids. V shed 5 bases and J shed 7 bases, with 9 bases lying between them. Here the CDR3 DNA reads TGTGCCAGCAGCCAAGACACAAATTCACCCCTCCACTTT. It is translated as CASSQDTNSPLHF.

V and J are TRBV2 and TRBJ2-2; a weak D match, TRBD1 (5 bases). The CDR3 contains 14 residues. Germline V gene data show CDR1 as SNHLY and CDR2 as FYNNEI. Trimming shortened V by 6 bases and J by 4 bases, and 12 bases separated the two germline ends. This CDR3 is CASRPQGSTGELFF. The CDR3 coding sequence is TGTGCCAGCAGACCTCAGGGAAGCACCGGGGAGCTGTTTTTT.

This sequence joins TRBV2 and TRBJ1-2; the D gene is possibly TRBD1 (5 bases). The CDR3 contains 13 residues. Germline V gives CDR1 SNHLY, CDR2 FYNNEI. The V end was cut by 4 bases, the J end by 8 bases, with 14 bases between. The CDR3 loop reads CASSGGHGDGYTF. In nucleotides, the CDR3 is TGTGCCAGCAGTGGAGGTCACGGGGACGGCTACACCTTC.

This chain joins TRBV12-3 or TRBV12-4 and TRBJ1-5; 7 bases agree with TRBD1. The length of the CDR3 is 14 residues. Losses at the gene ends were 3 bases for V and 4 bases for J; bases not matched to a gene: 3. The CDR3 nucleotides read TGTGCCAGCAGTTTGGGACAGATTAATCAGCCCCAGCATTTT. Its translation is CASSLGQINQPQHF.

This clonotype has a handful of counts. The genes are TRBV5-1 and TRBJ2-4; possible D gene TRBD1, 6 bases. The germline gives CDR1 SGHRS, CDR2 YFSETQ. Trimming took 3 bases from V and 7 from J, leaving 14 bases between them. This CDR3 is 14 amino acids long. The CDR3 here is CASSSDSEGNIQYF. CDR3 bases: TGCGCCAGCAGCTCGGACAGCGAGGGGAACATTCAGTACTTC. The full variable domain, with the rest looked up from reference TRBV5-1 and TRBJ2-4, is KAGVTQTPRYLIKTRGQQVTLSCSPISGHRSVSWYQQTPGQGLQFLFEYFSETQRNKGNFPGRFSGRQFSNSRSEMNVSTLELGDSALYLCASSSDSEGNIQYFGAGTRLSVL.

This clonotype was seen repeatedly, ten times or more. The V gene is TRBV7-3, the J gene TRBJ2-7, with 10 bases matching TRBD1. Per the germline V gene, CDR1 is SGHTA and CDR2 is FQGTGA. J gave up 7 bases and V 5 bases, and 8 bases lay outside the gene matches. This CDR3 region has 14 residues. As DNA, the CDR3 is TGTGCCAGCAGCCCCGACAGGGGGCGAGTGGAGCAGTACTTC. This gives the protein CASSPDRGRVEQYF.

The gene calls are TRBV20-1 and TRBJ2-7; possible D gene TRBD1, 7 bases. V lost 8 bases to trimming and J lost 1 base, with 15 bases between them. This CDR3 comprises 13 residues. Germline CDR1 DFQATT, CDR2 SNEGSKA (reference sequence). CDR3 amino acids: CSTDREASYEQYF. The CDR3 bases are TGCAGTACCGACAGGGAGGCATCCTACGAGCAGTACTTC.

This clonotype was counted once. CDR3 sequence reads: CASRGLGGANTEAFF. As DNA, the CDR3 is TGCGCCAGCAGAGGTCTCGGAGGGGCGAACACTGAAGCTTTCTTT. The chain couples TRBV10-2 to TRBJ1-1; weak D call: TRBD1 (5 bases). V was clipped by 6 bases and J by 1 base, with 15 bases between them. Germline-derived CDR1 and CDR2 are WSHSY and SAAADI. There are 15 residues in the CDR3.

This clonotype was detected a few times. The chain joins TRBV19 to TRBJ1-1; 9 positions agree with TRBD1. V lost 5 bases to trimming and J lost 10 bases; unmatched junction nucleotides: 8. Germline V gives CDR1 LNHDA, CDR2 SQIVND (reference sequence). This CDR3 spans 13 amino acids. CDR3 DNA sequence: TGTGCCAGTAGTTCACGGACAGGGGCGGTAGCTTTCTTT. Translation: CASSSRTGAVAFF.

This clonotype appeared many times. The chain combines TRBV7-2 with TRBJ1-1; maybe TRBD1 (5 bases). Trimming cost V 1 base and J 5 bases, with 8 bases left between them. Germline V gene data show CDR1 as SGHTA and CDR2 as FQGNSA. CDR3 length equals 13 residues. This chain's CDR3 is CASSLEGLTEAFF. The CDR3 DNA reads as TGTGCCAGCAGCTTAGAGGGGTTGACTGAAGCTTTCTTT.

About this clonotype itself: A read error is possible here, since a much larger clone lies one base away. The J gene is TRBJ2-2, the V gene TRBV7-3; no clear D gene. V lost 0 bases to trimming and J lost 6 bases, with 2 bases between them. The CDR3 loop spans 12 amino acids. Germline V gives CDR1 SGHTA, CDR2 FQGTGA. This CDR3 is CASSLTSGELFF. As DNA, the CDR3 is TGTGCCAGCAGCTTAACCTCCGGGGAGCTGTTTTTT.

This clonotype was picked up many times. The chain combines TRBV11-2 with TRBJ2-7, with TRBD2 matching 8 bases. The junction had 5 bases not matched to a gene; V was cut back by 1 base and J by 0 bases. Looked up from germline, CDR1 is SGHAT and CDR2 is FQNNGV. CDR3 length equals 16 residues. CDR3 region: CASSLVRLAYSYEQYF. The DNA of the CDR3 is TGTGCCAGCAGCTTAGTGAGACTAGCGTACTCCTACGAGCAGTACTTC.

V is TRBV6-5 and J is TRBJ2-1; no definite D call. Trimming took off 2 bases at V and 0 bases at J, with 8 bases between the two ends. The length of the CDR3 is 15 residues. Germline CDR1 reads MNHEY; CDR2 reads SVGAGI. DNA of the CDR3: TGTGCCAGCAGTTACGTGGGAAGCTCCTACAATGAGCAGTTCTTC. It translates to CASSYVGSSYNEQFF.

The V gene is TRBV18, the J gene TRBJ2-7, with D possibly TRBD2 on 6 matching bases. Germline V gene sequence: CDR1 KGHSH, CDR2 LQKENI. Trimming pared 3 bases from V and 2 bases from J, leaving 14 bases between. The CDR3 contains 15 residues. CDR3 residues: CASSPQPAGTYEQYF. The CDR3 nucleotides read TGTGCCAGCTCACCGCAGCCGGCGGGAACCTACGAGCAGTACTTC.

The gene calls are TRBV7-8 and TRBJ1-6; maybe TRBD1 (5 bases). V gave up 4 bases and J gave up 9 bases, with 13 bases separating them. The CDR3 is 14 amino acids. Germline CDR1 is SGHVS and CDR2 is FQNEAQ. In nucleotides, the CDR3 is TGTGCCAGCAGCTCGGGACGAAGCGGTTCACCCCTCCACTTT. Encoded protein: CASSSGRSGSPLHF.

The V call is TRBV7-2, the J call TRBJ1-5; D is unclear. This CDR3 region has 14 residues. Trimming took off 4 bases at V and 11 bases at J, with 18 bases between the two ends. Germline loops: CDR1 SGHTA, CDR2 FQGNSA. The chain's CDR3 is CASSSDPTNWAQHF. CDR3 coding DNA: TGTGCCAGCAGCTCGGACCCTACCAATTGGGCCCAGCATTTT.